This T cell receptor beta chain was obtained from a study of shared clonotypes between healthy human individuals. This table comes from immunoSEQ multiplex PCR, and its TCRdb copy is limited to in-frame clones, with some not included. The sample holds 650,000 to 700,000 clones, about 90% seen once. The V gene lost 0 bases and the J gene lost 8 bases, with 15 bases spanning the gap. The CDR3 consists of 15 residues. Germline lookup yields CDR1 SGDLS and CDR2 YYNGEE. The sample taken for sequencing was memory CD8+ T cells from PBMCs. Subset here: CD45RO+ cells pooled with CCR7-negative TemRA cells. This TCR derives from a man between 18 and 29 years old in good health. Some clones in this sample may be carry-over from other donors' samples. This sequence joins TRBV9 and TRBJ2-1, with D perhaps TRBD2 (6 bases). CDR3 region: CASSVGADYIDEQFF. The CDR3 DNA reads as TGTGCCAGCAGCGTAGGTGCGGACTACATTGATGAGCAGTTCTTC.